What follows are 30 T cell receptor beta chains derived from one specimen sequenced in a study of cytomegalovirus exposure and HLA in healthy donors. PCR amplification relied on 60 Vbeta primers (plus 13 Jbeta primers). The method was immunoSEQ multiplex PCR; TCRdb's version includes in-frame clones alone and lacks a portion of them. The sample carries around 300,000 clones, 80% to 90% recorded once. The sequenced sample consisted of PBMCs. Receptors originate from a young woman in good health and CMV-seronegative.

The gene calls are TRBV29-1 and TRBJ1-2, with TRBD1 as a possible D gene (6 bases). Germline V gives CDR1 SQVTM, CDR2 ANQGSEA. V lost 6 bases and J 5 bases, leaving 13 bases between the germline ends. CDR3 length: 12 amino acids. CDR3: CSVPQGSYGYTF. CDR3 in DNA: TGCAGCGTCCCACAGGGTTCTTATGGCTACACCTTC.

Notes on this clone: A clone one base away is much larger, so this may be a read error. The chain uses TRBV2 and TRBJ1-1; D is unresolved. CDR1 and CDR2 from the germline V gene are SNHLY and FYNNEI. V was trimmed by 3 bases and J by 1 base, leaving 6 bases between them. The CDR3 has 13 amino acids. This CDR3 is CASSEGPNTEAFF. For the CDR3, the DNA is TGTGCCAGCAGTGAGGGCCCGAACACTGAAGCTTTCTTT.

This CDR3 is CASSSSSYEQYF. In DNA, the CDR3 is TGTGCCAGCAGTTCGAGCTCCTACGAGCAGTACTTC. The chain has TRBV6-5 and TRBJ2-7; D is undetermined. V lost 4 bases to trimming and J lost 0 bases, with 4 bases between them. CDR1 is MNHEY and CDR2 is SVGAGI in the germline V gene. The CDR3 length is 12 residues.

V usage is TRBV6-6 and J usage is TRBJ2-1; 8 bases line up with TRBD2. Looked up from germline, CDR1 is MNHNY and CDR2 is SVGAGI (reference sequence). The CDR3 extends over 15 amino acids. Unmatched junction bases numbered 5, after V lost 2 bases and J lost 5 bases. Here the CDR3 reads CASSYIAGRDNEQFF. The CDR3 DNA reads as TGTGCCAGCAGTTACATAGCGGGGAGAGACAATGAGCAGTTCTTC.

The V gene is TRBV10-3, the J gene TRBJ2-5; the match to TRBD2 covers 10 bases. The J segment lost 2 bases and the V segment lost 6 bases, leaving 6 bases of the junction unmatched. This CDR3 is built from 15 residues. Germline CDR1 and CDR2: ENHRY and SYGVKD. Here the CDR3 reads CAIRETSGLQETQYF. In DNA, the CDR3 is TGTGCCATCAGGGAGACTAGCGGGTTGCAAGAGACCCAGTACTTC.

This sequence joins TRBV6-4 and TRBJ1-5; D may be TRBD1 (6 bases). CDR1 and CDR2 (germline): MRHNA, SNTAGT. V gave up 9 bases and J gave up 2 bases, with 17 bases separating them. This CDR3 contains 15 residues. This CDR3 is CARRNRVGCNQPQHF. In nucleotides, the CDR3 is TGTGCCAGACGTAACAGGGTGGGTTGCAATCAGCCCCAGCATTTT.

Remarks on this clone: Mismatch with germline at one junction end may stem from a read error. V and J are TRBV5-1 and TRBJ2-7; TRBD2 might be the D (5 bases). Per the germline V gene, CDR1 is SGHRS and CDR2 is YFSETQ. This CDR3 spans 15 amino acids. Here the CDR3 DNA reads TGCGCCAGCAGCTTGCGAGAGGGCCGCTCCTACAAGCAGTACTTC. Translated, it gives CASSLREGRSYKQYF.

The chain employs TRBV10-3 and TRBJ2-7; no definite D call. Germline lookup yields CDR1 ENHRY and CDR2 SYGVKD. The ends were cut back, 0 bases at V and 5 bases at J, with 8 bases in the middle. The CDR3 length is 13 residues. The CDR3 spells CAISESETHEQYF. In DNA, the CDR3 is TGTGCCATCAGTGAGTCGGAGACCCACGAGCAGTACTTC.

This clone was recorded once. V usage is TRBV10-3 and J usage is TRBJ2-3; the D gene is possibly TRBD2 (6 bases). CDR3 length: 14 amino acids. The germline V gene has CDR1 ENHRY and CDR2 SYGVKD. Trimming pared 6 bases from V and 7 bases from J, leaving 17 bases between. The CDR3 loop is CAIRDLGGAHTQYF. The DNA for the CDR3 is TGTGCCATCAGGGACTTAGGAGGGGCCCATACGCAGTATTTT.

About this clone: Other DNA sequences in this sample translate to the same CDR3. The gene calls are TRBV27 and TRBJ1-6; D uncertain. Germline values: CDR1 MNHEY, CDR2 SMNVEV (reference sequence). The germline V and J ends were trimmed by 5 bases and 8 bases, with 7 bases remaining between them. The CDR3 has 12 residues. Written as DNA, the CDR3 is TGTGCCAGCAGTCTAGCATATTCACCCCTCCACTTT. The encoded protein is CASSLAYSPLHF.

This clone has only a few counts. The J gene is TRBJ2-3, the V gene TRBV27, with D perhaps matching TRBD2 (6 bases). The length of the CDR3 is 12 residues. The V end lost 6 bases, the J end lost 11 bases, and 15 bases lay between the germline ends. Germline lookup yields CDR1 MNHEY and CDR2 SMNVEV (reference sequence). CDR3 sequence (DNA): TGTGCCAGCAGGCGAGGCGGGGTTAGGCAGTATTTT. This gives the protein CASRRGGVRQYF.

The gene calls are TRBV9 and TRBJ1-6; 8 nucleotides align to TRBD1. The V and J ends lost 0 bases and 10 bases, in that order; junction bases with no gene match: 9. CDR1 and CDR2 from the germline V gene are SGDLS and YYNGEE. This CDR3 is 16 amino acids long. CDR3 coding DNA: TGTGCCAGCAGCGTAGGGACCGGGACAGGAAGCTCACCCCTCCACTTT. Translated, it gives CASSVGTGTGSSPLHF.

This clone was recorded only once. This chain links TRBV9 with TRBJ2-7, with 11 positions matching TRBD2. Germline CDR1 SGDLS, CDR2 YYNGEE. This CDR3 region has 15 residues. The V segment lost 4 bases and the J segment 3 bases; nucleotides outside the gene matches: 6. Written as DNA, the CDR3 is TGTGCCAGCAGCCCTCGACTAGCGGGGATCTACGAGCAGTACTTC. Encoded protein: CASSPRLAGIYEQYF.

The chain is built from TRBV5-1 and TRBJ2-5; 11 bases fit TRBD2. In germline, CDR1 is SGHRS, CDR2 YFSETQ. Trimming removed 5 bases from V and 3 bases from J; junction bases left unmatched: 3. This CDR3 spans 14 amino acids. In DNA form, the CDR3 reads TGCGCCAGCAGTTCACTAGCGGGGGAAGAGACCCAGTACTTC. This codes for CASSSLAGEETQYF.

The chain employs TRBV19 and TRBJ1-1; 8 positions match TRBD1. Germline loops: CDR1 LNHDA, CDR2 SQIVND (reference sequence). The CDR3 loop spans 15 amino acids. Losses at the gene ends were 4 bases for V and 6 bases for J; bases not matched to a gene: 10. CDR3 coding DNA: TGTGCCAGTAGTACCGGACAGGGATTTGGCGCTGAAGCTTTCTTT. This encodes CASSTGQGFGAEAFF.

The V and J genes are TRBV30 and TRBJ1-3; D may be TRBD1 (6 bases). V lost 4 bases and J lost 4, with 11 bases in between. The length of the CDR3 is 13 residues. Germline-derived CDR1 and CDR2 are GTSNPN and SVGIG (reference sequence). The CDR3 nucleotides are TGTGCCTGGAAATGGACAGCGGGAAACACCATATATTTT. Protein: CAWKWTAGNTIYF.

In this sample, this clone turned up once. The CDR3 region is CASSYKDRVNHEQFF. CDR3 sequence (DNA): TGTGCCAGCAGTTACAAGGACAGGGTAAACCATGAGCAGTTCTTC. The chain recombines TRBV6-5 with TRBJ2-1; TRBD1 aligns across 8 bases. Germline values: CDR1 MNHEY, CDR2 SVGAGI. V gave up 2 bases and J gave up 8 bases; unmatched junction bases: 8. This CDR3 contains 15 residues.

The CDR3 reads CAISEPSGSGAYEQYF. The CDR3 DNA sequence: TGTGCCATCAGTGAGCCCAGTGGTAGCGGGGCCTACGAGCAGTACTTC. The V and J genes are TRBV10-3 and TRBJ2-7, with 8 bases matching TRBD2. Germline CDR1 and CDR2: ENHRY and SYGVKD. This CDR3 is 16 amino acids long. Germline trimming cut 2 bases from V and 2 bases from J; bases unmatched to any gene: 8.

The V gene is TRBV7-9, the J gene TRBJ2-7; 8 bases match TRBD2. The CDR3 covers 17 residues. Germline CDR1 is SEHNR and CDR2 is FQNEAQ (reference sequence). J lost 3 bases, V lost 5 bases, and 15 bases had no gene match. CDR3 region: CASSPPLGREHIYEQYF. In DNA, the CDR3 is TGTGCCAGCAGCCCGCCTCTCGGGAGGGAGCATATCTACGAGCAGTACTTC.

The CDR3 sequence: CASSYSGPQNTEAFF. CDR3 bases: TGTGCCAGCAGTTACTCGGGGCCCCAGAACACTGAAGCTTTCTTT. The rearrangement uses TRBV6-5 and TRBJ1-1; a weak D match, TRBD1 (5 bases). The CDR3 sequence is 15 residues long. Germline lookup yields CDR1 MNHEY and CDR2 SVGAGI. Trimming shortened V by 0 bases and J by 1 base, and 9 bases separated the two germline ends.

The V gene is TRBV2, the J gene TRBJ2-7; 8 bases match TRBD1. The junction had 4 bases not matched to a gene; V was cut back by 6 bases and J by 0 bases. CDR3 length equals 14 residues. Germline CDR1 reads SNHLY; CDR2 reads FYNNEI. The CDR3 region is CASRGDRGSYEQYF. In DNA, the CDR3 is TGTGCCAGCAGGGGCGACAGGGGCTCCTACGAGCAGTACTTC.

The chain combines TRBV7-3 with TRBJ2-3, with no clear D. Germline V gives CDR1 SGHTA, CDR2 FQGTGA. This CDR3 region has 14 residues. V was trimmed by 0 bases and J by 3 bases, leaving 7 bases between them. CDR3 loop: CASSLTSVTDTQYF. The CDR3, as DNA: TGTGCCAGCAGCTTAACCTCAGTGACAGATACGCAGTATTTT.

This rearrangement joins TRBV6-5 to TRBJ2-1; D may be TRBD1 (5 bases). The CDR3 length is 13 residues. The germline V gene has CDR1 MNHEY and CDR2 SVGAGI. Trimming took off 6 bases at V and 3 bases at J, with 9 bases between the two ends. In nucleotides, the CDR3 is TGTGCCAGCAGCCTAGACAGCTACAATGAGCAGTTCTTC. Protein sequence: CASSLDSYNEQFF.

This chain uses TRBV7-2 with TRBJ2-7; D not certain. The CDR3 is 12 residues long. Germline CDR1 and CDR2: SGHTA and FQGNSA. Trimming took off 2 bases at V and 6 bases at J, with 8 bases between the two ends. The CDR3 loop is CASSLRNGEQYF. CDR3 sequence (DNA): TGTGCCAGCAGCTTACGAAACGGCGAGCAGTACTTC. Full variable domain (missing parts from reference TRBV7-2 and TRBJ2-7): GAGVSQSPSNKVTEKGKDVELRCDPISGHTALYWYRQSLGQGLEFLIYFQGNSAPDKSGLPSDRFSAERTGGSVSTLTIQRTQQEDSAVYLCASSLRNGEQYFGPGTRLTVT.

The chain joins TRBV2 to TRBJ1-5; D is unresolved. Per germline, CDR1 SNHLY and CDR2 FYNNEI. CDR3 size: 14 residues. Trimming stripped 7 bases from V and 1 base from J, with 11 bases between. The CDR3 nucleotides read TGTGCCAGCACCCCCAACGAGAGCAATCAGCCCCAGCATTTT. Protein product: CASTPNESNQPQHF. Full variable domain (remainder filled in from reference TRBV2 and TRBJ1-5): EPEVTQTPSHQVTQMGQEVILRCVPISNHLYFYWYRQILGQKVEFLVSFYNNEISEKSEIFDDQFSVERPDGSNFTLKIRSTKLEDSAMYFCASTPNESNQPQHFGDGTRLSIL.

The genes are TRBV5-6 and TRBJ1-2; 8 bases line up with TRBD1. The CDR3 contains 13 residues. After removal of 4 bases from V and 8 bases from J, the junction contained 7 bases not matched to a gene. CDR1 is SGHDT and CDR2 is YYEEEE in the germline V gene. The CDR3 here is CASSLGTGQGYTF. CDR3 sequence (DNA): TGTGCCAGCAGCCTAGGGACAGGTCAGGGCTACACCTTC.

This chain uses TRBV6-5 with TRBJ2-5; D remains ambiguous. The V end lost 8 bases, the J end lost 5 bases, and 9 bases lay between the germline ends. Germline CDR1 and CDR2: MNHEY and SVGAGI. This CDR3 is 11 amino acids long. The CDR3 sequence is CASQLGETQYF. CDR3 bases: TGTGCCAGCCAGTTGGGCGAGACCCAGTACTTC.

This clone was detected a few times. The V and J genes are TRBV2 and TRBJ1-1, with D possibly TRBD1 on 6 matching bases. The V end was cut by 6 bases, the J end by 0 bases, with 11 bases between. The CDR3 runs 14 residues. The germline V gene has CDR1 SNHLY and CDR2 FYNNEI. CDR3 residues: CASSRGAMNTEAFF. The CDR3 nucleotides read TGTGCCAGCAGCCGGGGGGCTATGAACACTGAAGCTTTCTTT.

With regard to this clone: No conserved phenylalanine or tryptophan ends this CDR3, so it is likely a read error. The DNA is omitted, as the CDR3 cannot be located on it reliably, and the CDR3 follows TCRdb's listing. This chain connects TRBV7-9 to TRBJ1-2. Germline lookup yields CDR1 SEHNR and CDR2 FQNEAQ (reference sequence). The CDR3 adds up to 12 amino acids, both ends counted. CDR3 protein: CASSLSRNPIEA.

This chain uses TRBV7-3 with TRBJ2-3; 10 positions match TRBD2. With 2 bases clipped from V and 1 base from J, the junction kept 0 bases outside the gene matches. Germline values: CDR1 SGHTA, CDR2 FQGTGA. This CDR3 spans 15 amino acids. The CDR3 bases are TGTGCCAGCAGCTTACTAGCGGGGGGCACAGATACGCAGTATTTT. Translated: CASSLLAGGTDTQYF.